This record covers a single T cell receptor beta chain. Its antigen is currently unknown. Investigators took adjacent lung free of atypia at least 2 cm from the tumor margin. This sample is part of a study of T cells in localized non-small cell lung cancer. Sequenced by immunoSEQ multiplex PCR; TCRdb stores in-frame clones only, minus some. The sample carries 2,000 to 2,500 clones, approximately 26% recorded once. Study observations and caveats: In adjacent lung, a median around 50 of the top 100 tumor clones were found. Adjacent uninvolved lung had the highest clonality, suggesting focused antigen responses.

Source: normal lung tissue next to the tumor, taken before any cancer treatment. The clonotype was recovered from a woman aged 40-70 years with stage I lung adenocarcinoma.

CDR3 residues: CASSQDGDRGWNEQYF. Written as DNA, the CDR3 is TGTGCCAGCAGCCAAGATGGGGACAGGGGTTGGAACGAGCAGTACTTC. The chain recombines TRBV14 with TRBJ2-7, with TRBD1 matching over 10 bases. There are 16 residues in the CDR3. Looked up from germline, CDR1 is SGHDN and CDR2 is FVKESK. Trimming took 0 bases from V and 5 from J; bases not matched to a gene: 7.